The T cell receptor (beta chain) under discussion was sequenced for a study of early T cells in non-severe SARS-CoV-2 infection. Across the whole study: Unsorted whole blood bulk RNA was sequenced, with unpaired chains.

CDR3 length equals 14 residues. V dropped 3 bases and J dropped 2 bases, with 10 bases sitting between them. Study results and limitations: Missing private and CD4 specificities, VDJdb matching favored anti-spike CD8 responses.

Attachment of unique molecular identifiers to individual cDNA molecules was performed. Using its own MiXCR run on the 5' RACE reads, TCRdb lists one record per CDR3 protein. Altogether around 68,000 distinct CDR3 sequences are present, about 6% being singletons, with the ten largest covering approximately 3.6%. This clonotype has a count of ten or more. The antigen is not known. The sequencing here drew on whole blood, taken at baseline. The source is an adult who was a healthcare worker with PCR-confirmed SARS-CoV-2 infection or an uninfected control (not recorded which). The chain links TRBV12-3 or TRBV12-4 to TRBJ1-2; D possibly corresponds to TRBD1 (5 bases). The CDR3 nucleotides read TGTGCCAGCAGTTTTGGGGCAGGCAACTATGGCTACACCTTC. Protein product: CASSFGAGNYGYTF.